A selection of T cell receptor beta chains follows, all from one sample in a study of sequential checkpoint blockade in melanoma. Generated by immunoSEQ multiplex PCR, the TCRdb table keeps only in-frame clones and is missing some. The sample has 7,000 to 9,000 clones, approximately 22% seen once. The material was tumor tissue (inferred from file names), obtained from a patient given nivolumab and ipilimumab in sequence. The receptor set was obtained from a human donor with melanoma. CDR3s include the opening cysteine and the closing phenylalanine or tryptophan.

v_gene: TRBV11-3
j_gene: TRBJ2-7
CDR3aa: CASSLTSAHYEQYF

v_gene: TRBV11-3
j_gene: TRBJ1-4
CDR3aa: CASSRGQSTNEKLFF

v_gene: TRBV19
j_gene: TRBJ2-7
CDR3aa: CASSKTSGGSNEQYF

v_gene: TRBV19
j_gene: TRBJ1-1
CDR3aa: CASSREGQGRAFF

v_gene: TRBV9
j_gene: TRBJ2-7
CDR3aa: CASSPSGESSYEQYF

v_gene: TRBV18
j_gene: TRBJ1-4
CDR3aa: CASSRGQGSATNEKLFF

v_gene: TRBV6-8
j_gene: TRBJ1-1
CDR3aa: CASSHQTGMGTEAFF

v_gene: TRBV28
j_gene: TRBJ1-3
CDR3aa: CASSLGDSGIGNTIYF

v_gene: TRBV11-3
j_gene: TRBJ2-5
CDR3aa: CASSPPRLAGQETQYF

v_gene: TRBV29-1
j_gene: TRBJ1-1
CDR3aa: CSVREQQNTEAFF

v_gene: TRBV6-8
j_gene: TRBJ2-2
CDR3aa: CASSPGTEDTGELFF

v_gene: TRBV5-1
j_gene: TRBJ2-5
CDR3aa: CASSLGGQGVRETQYF

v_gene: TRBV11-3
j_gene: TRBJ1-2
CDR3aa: CASSFLGQAFDGYTF

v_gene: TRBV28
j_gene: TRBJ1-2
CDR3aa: CASSLGTGIRGYTF

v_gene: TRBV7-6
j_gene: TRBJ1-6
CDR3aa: CASSYQGFSSPLHF

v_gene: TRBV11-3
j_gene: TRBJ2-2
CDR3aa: CASSRDSITGELFF

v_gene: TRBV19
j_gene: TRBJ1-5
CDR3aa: CASSTEGAANQPQHF

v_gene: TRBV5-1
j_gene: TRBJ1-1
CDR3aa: CASSPGGAGAEAFF

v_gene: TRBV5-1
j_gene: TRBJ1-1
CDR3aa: CASSLDSLNTEAFF

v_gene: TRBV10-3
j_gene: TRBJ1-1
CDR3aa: CASRKAPGDGTEAFF

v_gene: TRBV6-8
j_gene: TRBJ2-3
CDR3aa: CASSYGQVTDTQYF

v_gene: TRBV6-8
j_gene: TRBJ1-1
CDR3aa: CAISTYRITLVYSTEAFF

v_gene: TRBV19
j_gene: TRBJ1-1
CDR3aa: CASSIPRRLNTEAFF

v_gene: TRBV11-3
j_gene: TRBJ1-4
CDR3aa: CASSSGAFKEKLFF

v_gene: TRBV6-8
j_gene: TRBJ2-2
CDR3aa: CASSYLMDTGELFF

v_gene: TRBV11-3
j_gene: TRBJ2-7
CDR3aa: CASSSPGGPGYEQYF

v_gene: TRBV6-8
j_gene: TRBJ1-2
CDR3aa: CASSYWTANYGYTF

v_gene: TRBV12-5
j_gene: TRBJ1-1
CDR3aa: CASGFRGPSTEAFF

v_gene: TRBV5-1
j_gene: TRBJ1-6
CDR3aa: CASSLTGVNSPLHF

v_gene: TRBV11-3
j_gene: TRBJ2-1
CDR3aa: CASSLETGGTYNEQFF

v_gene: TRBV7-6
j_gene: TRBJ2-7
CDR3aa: CASSSRGGLSTYEQYF

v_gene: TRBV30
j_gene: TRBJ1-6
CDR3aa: CACQPGQGSPLHF

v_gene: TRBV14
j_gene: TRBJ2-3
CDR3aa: CASSPLRQAKSQGSRDTQYF

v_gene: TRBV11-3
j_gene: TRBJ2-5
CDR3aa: CASSYGQGQETQYF

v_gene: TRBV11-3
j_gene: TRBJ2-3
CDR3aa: CASSLSPTSTTDTQYF

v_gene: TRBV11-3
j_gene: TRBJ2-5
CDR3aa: CASSFRGGVYVETQYF

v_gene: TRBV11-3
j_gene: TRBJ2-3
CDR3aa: CASSLAGGPVADTQYF

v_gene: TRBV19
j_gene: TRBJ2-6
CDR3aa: CASSPGSSGANVLTF

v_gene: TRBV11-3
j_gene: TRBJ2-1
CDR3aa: CASSYLAGVANEQFF

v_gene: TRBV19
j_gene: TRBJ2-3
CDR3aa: CASSMEGASTDTQYF

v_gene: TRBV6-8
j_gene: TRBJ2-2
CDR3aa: CASSYSMAAVGSGELFF

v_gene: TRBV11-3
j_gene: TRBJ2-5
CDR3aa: CASSSVGAGGRGTQYF

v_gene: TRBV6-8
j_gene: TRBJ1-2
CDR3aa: CASSYTGEEVWYTF

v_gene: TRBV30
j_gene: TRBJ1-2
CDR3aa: CAWSGAGSGYTF

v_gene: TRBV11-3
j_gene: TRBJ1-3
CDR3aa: CASSQGFLLSGVSSGNTIYF

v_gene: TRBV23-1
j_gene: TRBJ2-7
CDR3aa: CASSPRVSDEQYF